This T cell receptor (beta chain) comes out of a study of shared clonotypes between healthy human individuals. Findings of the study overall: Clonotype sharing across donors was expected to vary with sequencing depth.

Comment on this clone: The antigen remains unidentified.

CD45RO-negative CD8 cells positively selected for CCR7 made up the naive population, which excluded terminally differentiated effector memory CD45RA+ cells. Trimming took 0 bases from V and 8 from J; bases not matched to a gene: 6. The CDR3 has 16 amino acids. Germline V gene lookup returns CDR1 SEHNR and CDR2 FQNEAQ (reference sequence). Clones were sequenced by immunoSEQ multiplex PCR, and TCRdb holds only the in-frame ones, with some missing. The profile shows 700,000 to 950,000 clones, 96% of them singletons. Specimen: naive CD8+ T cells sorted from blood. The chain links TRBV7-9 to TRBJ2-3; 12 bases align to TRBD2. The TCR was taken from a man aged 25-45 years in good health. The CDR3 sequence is CASSLATSGSLGTQYF. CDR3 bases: TGTGCCAGCAGCTTAGCGACTAGCGGGAGTTTGGGTACGCAGTATTTT.